A single sample is the source of the 28 T cell receptor beta chains below, sequenced in a study of identical twins. From the 5' RACE reads, TCRdb called clonotypes with MiXCR, one entry per CDR3 protein. This sample has about 220,000 distinct CDR3 sequences, with approximately 7.1% found just once. Separately, the same data were catalogued under a study of T cells expressing NK-cell markers.

Sequenced sample: CD8+ T cells sorted from blood. These receptors were obtained from a woman under 30 in good health.

The genes are TRBV6-5 and TRBJ1-1, with D unresolved. The CDR3 covers 12 residues. The germline V gene has CDR1 MNHEY and CDR2 SVGAGI. Trimming shortened V by 5 bases and J by 5 bases, and 9 bases separated the two germline ends. CDR3 residues: CASSKGLTEAFF. In nucleotides, the CDR3 is TGTGCCAGCAGTAAGGGTCTGACTGAAGCTTTCTTT.

J is TRBJ1-1 and V is TRBV19; perhaps TRBD1 as D (6 bases). This CDR3 is 12 amino acids long. The V end was cut by 6 bases, the J end by 5 bases, with 10 bases between. CDR1 and CDR2 from the germline V gene are LNHDA and SQIVND (reference sequence). CDR3 residues: CASRGGWTEAFF. CDR3 sequence (DNA): TGTGCCAGTAGAGGGGGATGGACTGAAGCTTTCTTT. The full variable domain, with the rest looked up from reference TRBV19 and TRBJ1-1, is DGGITQSPKYLFRKEGQNVTLSCEQNLNHDAMYWYRQDPGQGLRLIYYSQIVNDFQKGDIAEGYSVSREKKESFPLTVTSAQKNPTAFYLCASRGGWTEAFFGQGTRLTVV.

The V call is TRBV29-1, the J call TRBJ2-1; D perhaps matches TRBD2 (5 bases). Trimming stripped 4 bases from V and 7 bases from J, with 11 bases between. This CDR3 has 12 residues. Germline V gene lookup returns CDR1 SQVTM and CDR2 ANQGSEA. The CDR3 is CSVVSGDNEQFF. In DNA, the CDR3 is TGCAGCGTTGTCTCCGGGGATAATGAGCAGTTCTTC.

This chain uses TRBV20-1 with TRBJ1-2; 7 bases map to TRBD1. The CDR3 runs to 14 residues. V dropped 0 bases and J dropped 8; count of bases not matched to a gene: 9. Germline lookup yields CDR1 DFQATT and CDR2 SNEGSKA (reference sequence). The CDR3 coding sequence is TGCAGTGCTAGAGATCAGAGGGGGCTTGAGGGCTACACCTTC. Its translation: CSARDQRGLEGYTF.

The chain combines TRBV12-3 or TRBV12-4 with TRBJ2-7; 8 positions match TRBD1. The CDR3 is made up of 15 amino acids. Trimming took 10 bases from V and 3 from J; bases not matched to a gene: 14. DNA of the CDR3: TGTGCCACCAGCCAAGATGGACAGGGCCACTACGAGCAGTACTTC. It codes for CATSQDGQGHYEQYF.

In this sample, this clonotype turned up many times. V gene TRBV27 combines with J gene TRBJ2-3; TRBD2 matches 8 bases. V lost 6 bases, J lost 5 bases, and 4 bases stayed unmatched. The CDR3 covers 13 residues. From germline, CDR1 is MNHEY and CDR2 SMNVEV (reference sequence). DNA of the CDR3: TGTGCCAGCAGGAACGGGGGGGGAGATACGCAGTATTTT. Its translation is CASRNGGGDTQYF.

This clonotype was picked up many times. The chain employs TRBV9 and TRBJ2-7; TRBD1 matches at 8 bases. The CDR3 is 15 amino acids. Germline CDR1 is SGDLS and CDR2 is YYNGEE. The J segment lost 2 bases and the V segment lost 4 bases, leaving 8 bases of the junction unmatched. The CDR3 here is CASSLGTGPTYEQYF. As DNA, the CDR3 is TGTGCCAGCAGCTTAGGGACAGGCCCAACCTACGAGCAGTACTTC.

The table lists this clonotype with a few counts. The chain links TRBV7-8 to TRBJ2-3; D not resolved. The CDR3 runs to 14 residues. CDR1 is SGHVS, CDR2 FQNEAQ, per germline. Deletions cut 6 bases from V and 4 bases from J, with 14 bases between. CDR3: CASSYLSVPDTQYF. Here the CDR3 DNA reads TGTGCCAGCAGTTACTTATCTGTCCCAGATACGCAGTATTTT.

This clonotype occurred a few times. The CDR3 loop reads CASSSGTGQSYEQYF. The DNA for the CDR3 is TGTGCCAGCAGTTCTGGGACAGGGCAGTCCTACGAGCAGTACTTC. This chain joins TRBV12-3 or TRBV12-4 and TRBJ2-7; TRBD1 matches 9 bases. Unmatched junction bases numbered 5, after V lost 4 bases and J lost 1 base. The CDR3 length is 15 residues.

This clonotype came up many times. The chain recombines TRBV21-1 with TRBJ2-1; the DNA was not used to check the table's D call, TRBD2. TRBV21-1 corresponds to a pseudogene. This CDR3 comprises 18 residues. CDR3 sequence reads: CASRKSDSGRACYCEQFF. CDR3 in DNA: TGTGCCAGCAGAAAAAGTGATAGCGGGAGGGCCTGTTACTGTGAGCAGTTCTTC.

This clonotype was found many times. V is TRBV12-3 or TRBV12-4 and J is TRBJ2-1, with TRBD1 as a possible D gene (6 bases). The CDR3 extends over 12 amino acids. Trimming took off 5 bases at V and 7 bases at J, with 9 bases between the two ends. The CDR3 is CASSPTGNEQFF. The CDR3, as DNA: TGTGCCAGCAGTCCTACAGGGAATGAGCAGTTCTTC.

As to this clonotype: One end of the junction varies from germline; a read error may be responsible. This chain uses TRBV7-7 with TRBJ2-3, with D uncertain. Germline lookup yields CDR1 SSHAT and CDR2 FNYEAQ (reference sequence). There are 13 residues in the CDR3. This chain's CDR3 is CASSFAVTDTQYF. CDR3 coding DNA: TGTGCTAGCAGCTTCGCAGTGACAGATACGCAGTATTTT.

In this sample, this clonotype turned up many times. V usage is TRBV29-1 and J usage is TRBJ2-3; no clear D gene. This CDR3 spans 12 amino acids. Germline lookup yields CDR1 SQVTM and CDR2 ANQGSEA. With 4 bases removed from V and 3 bases from J, the gap between germline ends came to 8 bases. CDR3 in amino acids: CSVVGSTDTQYF. In DNA, the CDR3 is TGCAGCGTTGTCGGCTCAACAGATACGCAGTATTTT.

The chain joins TRBV14 to TRBJ2-4, with a weak D call TRBD2 (5 bases). There are 12 residues in the CDR3. V lost 1 base to trimming and J lost 14 bases, with 12 bases between them. Germline V gives CDR1 SGHDN, CDR2 FVKESK. The CDR3 region is CASSQVGAFKYF. CDR3 sequence (DNA): TGTGCCAGCAGCCAAGTGGGAGCCTTCAAGTACTTC.

This clonotype was seen ten or more times. The genes are TRBV10-2 and TRBJ2-1, with D unclear. V dropped 5 bases and J dropped 8 bases, with 16 bases sitting between them. This CDR3 is 14 amino acids long. Germline V gene data show CDR1 as WSHSY and CDR2 as SAAADI. The CDR3 nucleotides are TGCGCCAGCAGTAGCCCCGGCGGTCGGGATGAGCAGTTCTTC. This sequence encodes CASSSPGGRDEQFF.

This clonotype came up many times. CDR3 DNA: TGCAGCGTTGAAGGGAGATGGGGCTACACCTTC. Protein product: CSVEGRWGYTF. The V and J genes are TRBV29-1 and TRBJ1-2; D not certain. The V end was cut by 1 base, the J end by 8 bases, with 8 bases between. There are 11 residues in the CDR3. The germline gives CDR1 SQVTM, CDR2 ANQGSEA.

A few counts support this clonotype. This rearrangement joins TRBV27 to TRBJ2-3; perhaps TRBD2 as D (5 bases). V was shortened by 2 bases and J by 2 bases, with 11 bases between the two germline ends. CDR1 MNHEY and CDR2 SMNVEV come from the germline V gene (reference sequence). This CDR3 is built from 15 residues. The CDR3 DNA reads TGTGCCAGCAGTTTAGAGGGAGCCGTCACAGATACGCAGTATTTT. Translating it yields CASSLEGAVTDTQYF.

This clonotype appeared a few times. The V gene is TRBV2, the J gene TRBJ2-7; 7 positions agree with TRBD1. This CDR3 contains 13 residues. With 0 bases clipped from V and 8 bases from J, the junction kept 4 bases outside the gene matches. CDR1 is SNHLY and CDR2 is FYNNEI in the germline V gene. The CDR3 protein is CASSEALTGKQYF. In nucleotides, the CDR3 is TGTGCCAGCAGTGAAGCGCTGACAGGGAAGCAGTACTTC.

The table lists this clonotype with a few counts. The chain couples TRBV12-3 or TRBV12-4 to TRBJ2-6; TRBD1 or TRBD2 may be the D gene (5 bases each). The V and J ends lost 5 bases and 0 bases respectively, with 20 bases between them. The CDR3 is 19 residues long. CDR3 sequence reads: CASSPIYGTASSGANVLTF. The CDR3 bases are TGTGCCAGCAGTCCGATCTATGGGACGGCGAGCTCTGGGGCCAACGTCCTGACTTTC.

The chain links TRBV27 to TRBJ2-1; 7 nucleotides match TRBD2. The CDR3 covers 12 residues. The V and J ends lost 7 bases and 5 bases, in that order; junction bases with no gene match: 2. Germline V gene sequence: CDR1 MNHEY, CDR2 SMNVEV (reference sequence). The CDR3 nucleotides read TGTGCCAGCACGACTAGCCACAATGAGCAGTTCTTC. Translated: CASTTSHNEQFF.

V is TRBV11-2 and J is TRBJ1-1; no clear D. Trimming stripped 1 base from V and 0 bases from J, with 9 bases between. The CDR3 is made up of 15 amino acids. Germline V gene data show CDR1 as SGHAT and CDR2 as FQNNGV. The CDR3 is CASSLGGNLNTEAFF. The CDR3 nucleotides are TGTGCCAGCAGCTTAGGGGGAAACTTGAACACTGAAGCTTTCTTT.

This clonotype was counted between two and nine times. V usage is TRBV9 and J usage is TRBJ2-1; 8 bases fit TRBD1. The J segment lost 8 bases and the V segment lost 4 bases, leaving 11 bases of the junction unmatched. Germline V CDR1 and CDR2: SGDLS, YYNGEE. The length of the CDR3 is 15 residues. CDR3 sequence: CASSTPGQAGHEQFF. For the CDR3, the DNA is TGTGCCAGCAGCACTCCGGGACAGGCTGGGCATGAGCAGTTCTTC.

This clonotype was detected ten times or more. This chain links TRBV9 with TRBJ2-1, with D perhaps TRBD2 (6 bases). From germline, CDR1 is SGDLS and CDR2 YYNGEE. Trimming left V 6 bases short and J 6 bases short, with 13 bases between. The CDR3 contains 13 residues. CDR3 sequence reads: CASTPGAGNEQFF. The CDR3 DNA sequence: TGTGCCAGCACCCCGGGAGCCGGCAATGAGCAGTTCTTC.

This clonotype was counted between two and nine times. This chain connects TRBV5-1 to TRBJ1-4, with 7 bases lining up with TRBD1. CDR3 length: 15 amino acids. Trimming removed 4 bases from V and 4 bases from J; junction bases left unmatched: 7. Per germline, CDR1 SGHRS and CDR2 YFSETQ. CDR3 amino acids: CASSPNRGINEKLFF. In DNA form, the CDR3 reads TGCGCCAGCAGCCCGAACAGGGGTATTAATGAAAAACTGTTTTTT.

This clonotype was seen ten or more times. The chain links TRBV12-3 or TRBV12-4 to TRBJ1-1; D call uncertain. This CDR3 region has 12 residues. The ends were cut back, 5 bases at V and 4 bases at J, with 8 bases in the middle. The CDR3 sequence is CASSLLGTEAFF. CDR3 DNA: TGTGCCAGCAGTCTCCTAGGCACTGAAGCTTTCTTT.

This clonotype has more than one count but fewer than ten. The J gene is TRBJ2-7, the V gene TRBV6-2 or TRBV6-3, with 12 nucleotides matching TRBD2. Germline V gene sequence: CDR1 MNHEY, CDR2 SVGEGT. V shed 5 bases, J shed 0 bases, and the junction held 11 bases outside the gene matches. The length of the CDR3 is 18 residues. Here the CDR3 DNA reads TGTGCCAGCAGTCGACTGCGGACTAGCGGGGTTAGCTCCTACGAGCAGTACTTC. Translation gives CASSRLRTSGVSSYEQYF.

This clonotype was found a few times. This chain joins TRBV6-1 and TRBJ2-5; D is unclear. Germline values: CDR1 MNHNS, CDR2 SASEGT. V lost 11 bases, J lost 2 bases, and 18 bases lay in between. CDR3 length equals 14 residues. As DNA, the CDR3 is TGTGCCGCCTGGGATGGCGGAGCACAAGAGACCCAGTACTTC. It codes for CAAWDGGAQETQYF.

This chain joins TRBV20-1 and TRBJ2-2, with TRBD2 matching 11 bases. Germline-derived CDR1 and CDR2 are DFQATT and SNEGSKA (reference sequence). CDR3 length: 16 amino acids. The V and J ends lost 6 bases and 6 bases, in that order; junction bases with no gene match: 12. This chain's CDR3 is CSALAGGPVYSGELFF. The CDR3 DNA follows: TGCAGTGCATTAGCGGGAGGGCCTGTTTACTCCGGGGAGCTGTTTTTT.